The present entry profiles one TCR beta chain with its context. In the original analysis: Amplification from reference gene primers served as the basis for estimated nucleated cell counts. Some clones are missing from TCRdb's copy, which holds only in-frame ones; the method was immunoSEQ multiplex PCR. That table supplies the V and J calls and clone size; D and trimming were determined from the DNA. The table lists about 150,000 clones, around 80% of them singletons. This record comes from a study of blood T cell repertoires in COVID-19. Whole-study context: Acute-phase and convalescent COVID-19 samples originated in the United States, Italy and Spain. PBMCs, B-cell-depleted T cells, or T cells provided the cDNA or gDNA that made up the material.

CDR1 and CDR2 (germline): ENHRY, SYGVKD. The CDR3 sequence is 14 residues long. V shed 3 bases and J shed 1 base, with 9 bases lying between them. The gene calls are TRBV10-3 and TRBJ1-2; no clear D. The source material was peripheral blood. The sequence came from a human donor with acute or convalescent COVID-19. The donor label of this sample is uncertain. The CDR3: CAISDSAGNYGYTF. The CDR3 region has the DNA TGTGCCATCAGTGATTCTGCAGGTAACTATGGCTACACCTTC.